Sequencing of this TCR beta chain was carried out in a study of control samples from healthy donors and cancer patients. Here immunoSEQ multiplex PCR was the method, and the copy in TCRdb shows in-frame clones only, minus some. Among roughly 150,000 clones listed, about 91% were seen once. This CDR3 is 13 amino acids long. The V gene's germline CDR1 is MNHEY and CDR2 SVGAGI. The ends were cut back, 2 bases at V and 9 bases at J, with 11 bases in the middle. This rearrangement joins TRBV6-5 to TRBJ1-5, with D hard to call. The TCR was taken from a man between 18 and 35 years old in good health. The sequencing sample was made of blood. The CDR3 here is CASSYGEPWPQHF. In nucleotides, the CDR3 is TGTGCCAGCAGTTACGGTGAGCCTTGGCCCCAGCATTTT.